Listed below are T cell receptor beta chains from one sample, sequenced in a study of metastatic and nonmetastatic thyroid tumors. MiXCR reprocessed the PCR reads for TCRdb. The sample shows approximately 70,000 clones, more than 3.5% of them seen only once. The sample was blood. The receptors shown here come from a female donor with papillary thyroid cancer or a benign thyroid nodule (not recorded which). Some clones in this sample may be carry-over from other donors' samples. Each CDR3 is given with its conserved first and last residue. The order of the fields is V gene, clone size, J gene, D gene, CDR3 protein, CDR3 DNA. The D gene is left open where the match is weak. Size is stated for part of the rows, as once, few or many counts, or as a class when the clone is expanded.

v_gene: TRBV27
abundance: few
j_gene: TRBJ1-1
d_gene: TRBD1
CDR3aa: CASTQGMMNTEAFF
CDR3nt: TGTGCCAGCACACAGGGGATGATGAACACTGAAGCTTTCTTT

v_gene: TRBV20-1
abundance: many
j_gene: TRBJ2-1
d_gene: -
CDR3aa: CSASAGRDFNEQFF
CDR3nt: TGCAGTGCTTCGGCCGGGCGGGACTTCAATGAGCAGTTCTTC

v_gene: TRBV5-1
abundance: many
j_gene: TRBJ1-5
d_gene: -
CDR3aa: CASSPRGDQPQHF
CDR3nt: TGCGCCAGCAGTCCCCGGGGGGATCAGCCCCAGCATTTT

v_gene: TRBV6-1
abundance: many
j_gene: TRBJ1-3
d_gene: -
CDR3aa: CASSDIAGNTIYF
CDR3nt: TGTGCCAGCAGTGACATAGCTGGAAACACCATATATTTT

v_gene: TRBV28
abundance: few
j_gene: TRBJ2-7
d_gene: -
CDR3aa: CASSLVGQAYDHYF
CDR3nt: TGTGCCAGCAGTTTAGTGGGGCAGGCCTACGATCATTACTTC

v_gene: TRBV6-1
abundance: many
j_gene: TRBJ1-1
d_gene: -
CDR3aa: CASRRTEAFF
CDR3nt: TGTGCCAGCAGACGGACTGAAGCTTTCTTT

v_gene: TRBV11-2
abundance: many
j_gene: TRBJ2-2
d_gene: TRBD2
CDR3aa: CASSSPSGGWVTGELFF
CDR3nt: TGTGCCAGCAGCTCCCCGTCGGGGGGTTGGGTCACCGGGGAGCTGTTTTTT

v_gene: TRBV6-1
abundance: -
j_gene: TRBJ2-2
d_gene: TRBD2
CDR3aa: CTSKTSGNTGELFF
CDR3nt: TGTACCAGCAAGACTAGCGGGAACACCGGTGAGCTGTTTTTT

v_gene: TRBV6-2/TRBV6-3
abundance: few
j_gene: TRBJ2-3
d_gene: TRBD2
CDR3aa: CASSYLLLAGGFADTQYF
CDR3nt: TGTGCCAGCAGTTACTTGCTCCTAGCGGGAGGGTTCGCAGATACGCAGTATTTT

v_gene: TRBV30
abundance: many
j_gene: TRBJ2-3
d_gene: TRBD2
CDR3aa: CAWSLRLAGGGSTDTQYF
CDR3nt: TGTGCCTGGAGTCTACGACTAGCGGGAGGGGGGAGCACAGATACGCAGTATTTT

v_gene: TRBV19
abundance: many
j_gene: TRBJ2-2
d_gene: TRBD1
CDR3aa: CASSMRTGAPGTGELFF
CDR3nt: TGTGCCAGTAGTATGAGGACAGGGGCGCCGGGCACCGGGGAGCTGTTTTTT

v_gene: TRBV11-3
abundance: few
j_gene: TRBJ1-1
d_gene: -
CDR3aa: CASATGPNTEAFF
CDR3nt: TGTGCCAGCGCCACAGGACCGAACACTGAAGCTTTCTTT

v_gene: TRBV5-1
abundance: many
j_gene: TRBJ2-5
d_gene: TRBD2
CDR3aa: CASSWEIAGGSGETQYF
CDR3nt: TGCGCCAGCAGCTGGGAAATAGCGGGAGGGTCCGGAGAGACCCAGTACTTC

v_gene: TRBV20-1
abundance: many
j_gene: TRBJ1-2
d_gene: TRBD1
CDR3aa: CSASGGYGYTF
CDR3nt: TGCAGTGCGTCAGGGGGCTATGGCTACACCTTC

v_gene: TRBV20-1
abundance: -
j_gene: TRBJ1-6
d_gene: TRBD1
CDR3aa: CSARSRDRDENSPLHF
CDR3nt: TGCAGTGCTCGAAGCCGGGACAGGGATGAGAATTCACCGCTCCATTTT

v_gene: TRBV11-3
abundance: many
j_gene: TRBJ2-7
d_gene: TRBD2
CDR3aa: CASSSASGLYEQYF
CDR3nt: TGTGCCAGCAGCTCTGCTAGCGGGCTATACGAGCAGTACTTC

v_gene: TRBV4-1
abundance: -
j_gene: TRBJ2-2
d_gene: TRBD2
CDR3aa: CASSPGLAEYTGELFF
CDR3nt: TGCGCCAGCAGTCCTGGACTAGCGGAGTACACCGGGGAGCTGTTTTTT

v_gene: TRBV7-9
abundance: many
j_gene: TRBJ2-3
d_gene: -
CDR3aa: CASSLARTGRVRTDTQYF
CDR3nt: TGTGCCAGCAGCCTAGCTCGGACGGGACGGGTCCGCACAGATACGCAGTATTTT

v_gene: TRBV6-5
abundance: many
j_gene: TRBJ1-1
d_gene: -
CDR3aa: CASSFTENTEAFF
CDR3nt: TGTGCCAGCAGTTTTACAGAGAACACTGAAGCTTTCTTT

v_gene: TRBV6-1
abundance: few
j_gene: TRBJ1-5
d_gene: -
CDR3aa: CASSVLSNQPQHF
CDR3nt: TGTGCCAGCAGTGTGTTGAGCAATCAGCCCCAGCATTTT

v_gene: TRBV5-8
abundance: many
j_gene: TRBJ2-7
d_gene: -
CDR3aa: CASSFPGSLDYEQYF
CDR3nt: TGTGCCAGCAGCTTTCCGGGATCCCTGGACTACGAGCAGTACTTC

v_gene: TRBV7-9
abundance: many
j_gene: TRBJ2-3
d_gene: -
CDR3aa: CASSPIQDTQYF
CDR3nt: TGTGCCAGCAGCCCGATTCAGGATACGCAGTATTTT

v_gene: TRBV24-1
abundance: many
j_gene: TRBJ2-1
d_gene: TRBD1
CDR3aa: CATSDPGTGGGNEQFF
CDR3nt: TGTGCCACCAGTGATCCCGGGACAGGGGGTGGCAATGAGCAGTTCTTC

v_gene: TRBV3-1
abundance: -
j_gene: TRBJ1-4
d_gene: -
CDR3aa: CASSLRRAQGGEKLFF
CDR3nt: TGTGCCAGCAGCCTTCGTAGGGCCCAGGGCGGAGAAAAACTGTTTTTT

v_gene: TRBV20-1
abundance: many
j_gene: TRBJ2-4
d_gene: TRBD1
CDR3aa: CSARDRGQGNIQYF
CDR3nt: TGCAGTGCTCGGGACAGGGGGCAAGGAAACATTCAGTACTTC

v_gene: TRBV6-1
abundance: -
j_gene: TRBJ2-7
d_gene: TRBD2
CDR3aa: CASRSDPRTSGGTYEQYF
CDR3nt: TGTGCCAGCCGGTCGGACCCAAGGACTAGCGGGGGCACCTACGAGCAGTACTTC

v_gene: TRBV6-1
abundance: many
j_gene: TRBJ2-1
d_gene: -
CDR3aa: CASSPITLGIQFF
CDR3nt: TGTGCCAGCAGTCCAATAACCTTGGGGATACAGTTCTTC

v_gene: TRBV12-3/TRBV12-4
abundance: many
j_gene: TRBJ2-5
d_gene: -
CDR3aa: CASSLRGETQYF
CDR3nt: TGTGCCAGCAGTTTAAGGGGAGAGACCCAGTACTTC

v_gene: TRBV20-1
abundance: many
j_gene: TRBJ2-1
d_gene: TRBD1
CDR3aa: CSARRTGGDEQFF
CDR3nt: TGCAGTGCTAGAAGGACAGGAGGCGATGAGCAGTTCTTC

v_gene: TRBV19
abundance: many
j_gene: TRBJ2-3
d_gene: TRBD1
CDR3aa: CASSFRQGRITDTQYF
CDR3nt: TGTGCCAGTAGTTTTCGACAGGGACGCATCACAGATACGCAGTATTTT

v_gene: TRBV19
abundance: few
j_gene: TRBJ1-2
d_gene: -
CDR3aa: CASSYNRDYGYTF
CDR3nt: TGTGCCAGTAGCTACAACCGGGACTATGGCTACACCTTC

v_gene: TRBV6-9
abundance: few
j_gene: TRBJ1-1
d_gene: -
CDR3aa: CASSYFGTTEAFF
CDR3nt: TGTGCCAGCAGTTACTTTGGGACAACCGAAGCTTTCTTT

v_gene: TRBV12-3/TRBV12-4
abundance: many
j_gene: TRBJ2-5
d_gene: -
CDR3aa: CASSLASGGRETQYF
CDR3nt: TGTGCCAGCAGTTTAGCGTCTGGAGGGAGGGAGACCCAGTACTTC

v_gene: TRBV20-1
abundance: few
j_gene: TRBJ2-7
d_gene: TRBD2
CDR3aa: CSGRGTSGYEQYF
CDR3nt: TGCAGCGGAAGGGGGACTAGCGGTTACGAGCAGTACTTC

v_gene: TRBV5-1
abundance: many
j_gene: TRBJ1-1
d_gene: -
CDR3aa: CASSLWQNTEAFF
CDR3nt: TGCGCCAGCAGCTTGTGGCAGAACACTGAAGCTTTCTTT

v_gene: TRBV18
abundance: many
j_gene: TRBJ2-1
d_gene: TRBD1
CDR3aa: CASSPQLWDSNNNEQFF
CDR3nt: TGTGCCAGCTCACCACAGCTTTGGGACAGCAATAACAATGAGCAGTTCTTC

v_gene: TRBV6-1
abundance: many
j_gene: TRBJ2-3
d_gene: TRBD1
CDR3aa: CAGAGTGLTDTQYF
CDR3nt: TGTGCCGGAGCCGGGACAGGCCTCACAGATACGCAGTATTTT

v_gene: TRBV6-1
abundance: many
j_gene: TRBJ1-3
d_gene: -
CDR3aa: CASSPGTFGNTIYF
CDR3nt: TGTGCCAGCAGTCCCGGGACGTTTGGAAACACCATATATTTT

v_gene: TRBV25-1
abundance: -
j_gene: TRBJ1-6
d_gene: TRBD1
CDR3aa: CASSPPLGQPNSPLHF
CDR3nt: TGTGCCAGCAGTCCTCCTTTGGGACAGCCAAATTCACCCCTCCACTTT

v_gene: TRBV9
abundance: many
j_gene: TRBJ2-2
d_gene: -
CDR3aa: CASSSHANTGELFF
CDR3nt: TGTGCCAGCAGCTCACACGCGAACACCGGGGAGCTGTTTTTT

v_gene: TRBV12-3/TRBV12-4
abundance: many
j_gene: TRBJ1-2
d_gene: -
CDR3aa: CASSFGGRGGYTF
CDR3nt: TGTGCCAGCAGTTTTGGGGGGCGCGGGGGCTACACCTTC

v_gene: TRBV24-1
abundance: many
j_gene: TRBJ1-3
d_gene: -
CDR3aa: CATTDSGNTIYF
CDR3nt: TGTGCCACCACCGACAGTGGAAACACCATATATTTT